The 24 T cell receptor beta chains below come from one sample, sequenced in a study of technical replicates of blood from a handful of donors. Profiled with immunoSEQ multiplex PCR; TCRdb holds only in-frame clones, not every one. Altogether under 65,000 clones are present, 90% to 95% being singletons, with the ten largest covering approximately 4%. Material for sequencing was PBMCs. The source is a human donor in good health. Some clones in this sample may be carry-over from other donors' samples.

This rearrangement joins TRBV30 to TRBJ2-5, with 16 bases identical to TRBD2. Germline CDR1 GTSNPN, CDR2 SVGIG (reference sequence). V was pared by 1 base and J by 4 bases, with 9 bases of the junction left unmatched. CDR3 length: 18 amino acids. This CDR3 reads CAWSGGTSGRAALETQYF. Here the CDR3 DNA reads TGTGCCTGGAGTGGGGGGACTAGCGGGAGGGCCGCGTTAGAGACCCAGTACTTC.

This clone has more than one count but fewer than ten. J is TRBJ2-2 and V is TRBV5-5; 12 positions match TRBD1. The length of the CDR3 is 15 residues. Germline loops: CDR1 SGHKS, CDR2 YYEKEE (reference sequence). V lost 4 bases to trimming and J lost 7 bases; unmatched junction nucleotides: 5. CDR3 nucleotides: TGTGCCAGCAGCCCCGGGACAGGGGGCTTCGGGGAGCTGTTTTTT. As protein: CASSPGTGGFGELFF.

This chain joins TRBV30 and TRBJ2-6; TRBD2 matches at 14 bases. Germline loops: CDR1 GTSNPN, CDR2 SVGIG (reference sequence). V shed 3 bases, J shed 0 bases, and the junction held 1 base outside the gene matches. This CDR3 region has 17 residues. DNA of the CDR3: TGTGCCTGGAGCGGGACTAGCGGGAGCTCTGGGGCCAACGTCCTGACTTTC. It translates to CAWSGTSGSSGANVLTF. Drawing the rest from reference TRBV30 and TRBJ2-6, the complete variable domain is SQTIHQWPATLVQPVGSPLSLECTVEGTSNPNLYWYRQAAGRGLQLLFYSVGIGQISSEVPQNLSASRPQDRQFILSSKKLLLSDSGFYLCAWSGTSGSSGANVLTFGAGSRLTVL.

This sequence joins TRBV5-5 and TRBJ1-1; D is ambiguous. Germline CDR1 reads SGHKS; CDR2 reads YYEKEE (reference sequence). Trimming removed 8 bases from V and 4 bases from J, with 6 bases in between. The length of the CDR3 is 10 residues. The CDR3 loop reads CARYITEAFF. The CDR3 DNA follows: TGTGCCAGGTATATCACTGAAGCTTTCTTT.

The chain recombines TRBV5-1 with TRBJ2-5, with a possible D match to TRBD2 (6 bases). Between the trimmed V and J ends, which lost 3 bases and 5 bases, there was a span of 17 bases. The CDR3 extends over 15 amino acids. The V gene's germline CDR1 is SGHRS and CDR2 YFSETQ. DNA of the CDR3: TGCGCCAGCAGCTCTTTTGTCGGGAGTGTGGAGACCCAGTACTTC. It translates to CASSSFVGSVETQYF.

The CDR3 DNA reads as TGTGCCAGCAGCGTAGCGGAAGCGGGCCATCCTCCACATACGCAGTATTTT. Translation: CASSVAEAGHPPHTQYF. The J gene is TRBJ2-3, the V gene TRBV9, with D possibly TRBD2 on 6 matching bases. From germline, CDR1 is SGDLS and CDR2 YYNGEE. CDR3 size: 17 residues. Between the trimmed V and J ends, which lost 0 bases and 7 bases, there was a span of 21 bases.

This chain joins TRBV6-6 and TRBJ2-7; D perhaps matches TRBD2 (6 bases). The V end was cut by 6 bases, the J end by 6 bases, with 15 bases between. Per the germline V gene, CDR1 is MNHNY and CDR2 is SVGAGI (reference sequence). The length of the CDR3 is 13 residues. CDR3 residues: CASSIGGRFEQYF. CDR3 coding DNA: TGTGCCAGCAGCATTGGAGGGCGTTTCGAGCAGTACTTC.

The CDR3 DNA is TGTGCCAGCAGGGAGGACAGGTTCAGCTCCTACGAGCAGTACTTC. Protein: CASREDRFSSYEQYF. The chain carries TRBV2 and TRBJ2-7, with 7 bases identical to TRBD1. The CDR3 runs 15 residues. Germline V gene lookup returns CDR1 SNHLY and CDR2 FYNNEI. After removal of 6 bases from V and 0 bases from J, the junction contained 8 bases not matched to a gene.

V and J are TRBV4-3 and TRBJ1-2, with 7 bases aligning to TRBD1. CDR1 and CDR2 from the germline V gene are LGHNA and YSLEER. Germline trimming cut 1 base from V and 7 bases from J; bases unmatched to any gene: 6. The CDR3 length is 14 residues. In DNA, the CDR3 is TGCGCCAGCAGCCAAGGGACGGCAGGGGGTGGCTACACCTTC. Translating it yields CASSQGTAGGGYTF.

The sample holds a few counts of this clone. V is TRBV9 and J is TRBJ1-2; D remains unclear. CDR3 length: 13 amino acids. Germline V gene lookup returns CDR1 SGDLS and CDR2 YYNGEE. V lost 3 bases and J lost 6, with 12 bases in between. The CDR3 nucleotides read TGTGCCAGCAGCGCCGCGGTCCCCGATGGCTACACCTTC. Amino acid sequence: CASSAAVPDGYTF. The complete variable domain, with remaining parts taken from reference TRBV9 and TRBJ1-2, reads DSGVTQTPKHLITATGQRVTLRCSPRSGDLSVYWYQQSLDQGLQFLIQYYNGEERAKGNILERFSAQQFPDLHSELNLSSLELGDSALYFCASSAAVPDGYTFGSGTRLTVV.

V gene TRBV6-5 combines with J gene TRBJ2-2; D is possibly TRBD1 (6 bases). This CDR3 has 14 residues. Germline values: CDR1 MNHEY, CDR2 SVGAGI. Trimming cost V 6 bases and J 5 bases, with 13 bases left between them. CDR3 coding DNA: TGTGCCAGCAGCGCCTATACAGGGACCGGGGAGCTGTTTTTT. As protein: CASSAYTGTGELFF.

The J gene is TRBJ2-7, the V gene TRBV10-3, with 8 positions matching TRBD1. CDR1 is ENHRY, CDR2 SYGVKD, per germline. The CDR3 has 13 amino acids. After removal of 7 bases from V and 6 bases from J, the junction contained 8 bases not matched to a gene. The CDR3 region has the DNA TGTGCCATCATGGTGCAGGGGGCGCGCGAGCAGTACTTC. Translated: CAIMVQGAREQYF.

This chain joins TRBV5-6 and TRBJ2-2, with TRBD2 as a possible D gene (6 bases). CDR1 is SGHDT, CDR2 YYEEEE, per germline. V was cut by 10 bases and J by 5 bases, with 9 bases left in between. The CDR3 totals 11 residues. CDR3 sequence: CASGRTGELFF. For the CDR3, the DNA is TGTGCCTCTGGGAGGACCGGGGAGCTGTTTTTT.

V gene TRBV13 combines with J gene TRBJ2-2; a possible D gene is TRBD2 (5 bases). The ends were cut back, 5 bases at V and 1 base at J, with 14 bases in the middle. The length of the CDR3 is 16 residues. CDR1 is PRHDT, CDR2 FYEKMQ, per germline (reference sequence). The CDR3 loop reads CASSKTKPLNTGELFF. DNA for the CDR3: TGTGCCAGCAGCAAGACTAAACCATTGAACACCGGGGAGCTGTTTTTT.

The rearrangement joins TRBV11-1 to TRBJ1-1; the match to TRBD1 covers 12 bases. V shed 5 bases, J shed 1 base, and the junction held 2 bases outside the gene matches. Germline loops: CDR1 SGHAT, CDR2 FQDESV (reference sequence). The CDR3 has 15 residues. The DNA of the CDR3 is TGTGCCAGCAGCCCGGGACAGGGGGCGAACACTGAAGCTTTCTTT. It codes for CASSPGQGANTEAFF.

The CDR3 nucleotides are TGCGCCAGCAGCCAAGAAGGATTGGGGAGGAATGAAAAACTGTTTTTT. It specifies CASSQEGLGRNEKLFF. V and J are TRBV4-3 and TRBJ1-4; D remains ambiguous. The CDR3 is 16 residues long. Germline CDR1 LGHNA, CDR2 YSLEER. Trimming cost V 0 bases and J 5 bases, with 13 bases left between them.

The chain uses TRBV18 and TRBJ1-1; no clear D gene. The CDR3 runs to 16 residues. V lost 3 bases to trimming and J lost 0 bases, with 14 bases between them. Per the germline V gene, CDR1 is KGHSH and CDR2 is LQKENI. The CDR3 reads CASSPFGELMNTEAFF. The DNA for the CDR3 is TGTGCCAGCTCACCTTTCGGGGAGCTCATGAACACTGAAGCTTTCTTT. The complete variable domain, with remaining parts taken from reference TRBV18 and TRBJ1-1, reads NAGVMQNPRHLVRRRGQEARLRCSPMKGHSHVYWYRQLPEEGLKFMVYLQKENIIDESGMPKERFSAEFPKEGPSILRIQQVVRGDSAAYFCASSPFGELMNTEAFFGQGTRLTVV.

The rearrangement links TRBV7-9 to TRBJ1-1; 7 bases are a match to TRBD1. Unmatched junction bases numbered 14, after V lost 8 bases and J lost 5 bases. The CDR3 runs to 15 residues. Germline V gene sequence: CDR1 SEHNR, CDR2 FQNEAQ (reference sequence). The CDR3 DNA follows: TGTGCCAGCGAAATGGGGACAGTGGGGCGGACTGAAGCTTTCTTT. This translates into CASEMGTVGRTEAFF.

The chain has TRBV25-1 and TRBJ1-5; D is unclear. V was pared by 6 bases and J by 0 bases, with 9 bases between. CDR3 length: 14 residues. The V gene's germline CDR1 is MGHDK and CDR2 SYGVNS. The CDR3 DNA sequence: TGTGCCAGCAGGGGAGACGGTAGCAATCAGCCCCAGCATTTT. Translation gives CASRGDGSNQPQHF.

The chain carries TRBV30 and TRBJ2-7; D is possibly TRBD1 (8 bases). This CDR3 is 12 amino acids long. The V end was cut by 6 bases, the J end by 7 bases, with 16 bases between. Looked up from germline, CDR1 is GTSNPN and CDR2 is SVGIG (reference sequence). CDR3 loop: CACRGRGGEQYF. The CDR3 coding sequence is TGTGCCTGCAGGGGGCGCGGGGGAGAGCAGTACTTC.

The chain is built from TRBV4-3 and TRBJ2-3; 9 nucleotides agree with TRBD2. V gave up 7 bases and J gave up 8 bases; unmatched junction bases: 13. The CDR3 is 15 amino acids. Germline V gene lookup returns CDR1 LGHNA and CDR2 YSLEER. For the CDR3, the DNA is TGCGCCAGCACCCCAACGGAGCGGGGGGCGGGTACGCAGTATTTT. Translation: CASTPTERGAGTQYF.

The chain combines TRBV5-6 with TRBJ1-2, with D hard to call. The CDR3 length is 15 residues. Germline V gives CDR1 SGHDT, CDR2 YYEEEE. V lost 3 bases to trimming and J lost 2 bases, with 14 bases between them. Here the CDR3 DNA reads TGTGCCAGCAGCTCCCCAGTGGAGTGGAACTATGGCTACACCTTC. The encoded protein is CASSSPVEWNYGYTF.

The V gene is TRBV9, the J gene TRBJ1-6; 9 bases are a match to TRBD1. The CDR3 loop spans 15 amino acids. Trimming cost V 4 bases and J 9 bases; bases outside gene matches: 8. Germline V gene lookup returns CDR1 SGDLS and CDR2 YYNGEE. CDR3 sequence reads: CASSRGETGGSPLHF. CDR3 nucleotides: TGTGCCAGCAGCCGGGGGGAGACAGGGGGTTCACCCCTCCACTTT. The full variable domain, its missing parts supplied by reference TRBV9 and TRBJ1-6, is DSGVTQTPKHLITATGQRVTLRCSPRSGDLSVYWYQQSLDQGLQFLIQYYNGEERAKGNILERFSAQQFPDLHSELNLSSLELGDSALYFCASSRGETGGSPLHFGNGTRLTVT.

V and J are TRBV9 and TRBJ2-7; 7 positions match TRBD2. V shed 0 bases and J 2 bases; nucleotides not matched to a gene: 8. This CDR3 comprises 16 residues. CDR1 SGDLS and CDR2 YYNGEE come from the germline V gene. For the CDR3, the DNA is TGTGCCAGCAGCGTAGCTCCGGGACTAACTCCCTACGAGCAGTACTTC. This translates into CASSVAPGLTPYEQYF.